The clone carrying this T cell receptor (beta chain) was found a few times. Its antigen is as yet unknown. The PCR used 60 Vbeta and 13 Jbeta primers. Measured with immunoSEQ multiplex PCR; TCRdb has only the in-frame clones, and not every one. Among 110,000 to 150,000 clones listed, around 9.7% were seen once. Likely unrecorded immune exposures existed in these nominally healthy donors. The sample comes from a study of cytomegalovirus exposure and HLA in healthy donors. Whole-study context: Drawn from HLA-typed donors, tens of millions of unique TCRs were held in an early data release.

The study's findings and limits: Overall, roughly 150 TCR beta chains were annotated as cytomegalovirus-associated. An assumption of roughly uniform sequencing depth across donors underlay the presence/absence analyses.

This receptor was obtained from a man in his fifties in good health and CMV-seronegative. Sample: PBMCs.

The DNA of the CDR3 is TGTGCCAGCAGCTTAGTAACGGGAAACACTGAAGCTTTCTTT. This translates into CASSLVTGNTEAFF. The V gene is TRBV11-2, the J gene TRBJ1-1; no firm D call. From germline, CDR1 is SGHAT and CDR2 FQNNGV. V lost 1 base to trimming and J lost 2 bases, with 8 bases between them. The CDR3 is 14 residues long.